These T cell receptor beta chains were read from a single sample in a study of T cells in Graves' hyperthyroidism and ophthalmopathy. Each CDR3 protein is one row after TCRdb ran MiXCR on the multiplex PCR reads. This table holds some 490,000 distinct CDR3 sequences, roughly 22% found once. The specimen sequenced was blood. The receptors originated from a woman aged 70-85 years with Graves' ophthalmopathy. CDR3s include the opening cysteine and the closing phenylalanine or tryptophan. The D gene is left open where the match is weak. Clone size appears in some rows only: once, few, many, or a class for an expanded clone.

j_call: TRBJ2-3; v_call: TRBV5-1; d_call: TRBD2; clone_size: many; cdr3_aa: CASSLVSGSTDTQYF
j_call: TRBJ2-3; v_call: TRBV27; d_call: TRBD1; clone_size: many; cdr3_aa: CASSIQGRDTQYF
j_call: TRBJ1-6; v_call: TRBV7-2; d_call: -; clone_size: -; cdr3_aa: CASSLALPQGSIPASPLHF
j_call: TRBJ2-3; v_call: TRBV29-1; d_call: -; clone_size: -; cdr3_aa: CSVAIRDTQYF
j_call: TRBJ2-3; v_call: TRBV5-1; d_call: -; clone_size: few; cdr3_aa: CASSPDLGADTQYF
j_call: TRBJ2-7; v_call: TRBV5-1; d_call: TRBD1; clone_size: -; cdr3_aa: CASSWDRFPSYEQYF
j_call: TRBJ1-1; v_call: TRBV7-2; d_call: -; clone_size: few; cdr3_aa: CASSLAKGYTEAFF
j_call: TRBJ2-3; v_call: TRBV18; d_call: -; clone_size: few; cdr3_aa: CASSPGRLSTDTQYF
j_call: TRBJ2-2; v_call: TRBV10-3; d_call: -; clone_size: few; cdr3_aa: CAIVPGRGGELFF
j_call: TRBJ2-5; v_call: TRBV5-1; d_call: -; clone_size: -; cdr3_aa: CASSLGSDKETQYF
j_call: TRBJ2-3; v_call: TRBV30; d_call: TRBD1; clone_size: -; cdr3_aa: CAWSRRTGYFYTQYF
j_call: TRBJ1-4; v_call: TRBV7-9; d_call: TRBD1; clone_size: few; cdr3_aa: CASARGNEKLFF
j_call: TRBJ2-7; v_call: TRBV5-1; d_call: TRBD2; clone_size: many; cdr3_aa: CASSSSGRAGEQYF
j_call: TRBJ1-6; v_call: TRBV20-1; d_call: -; clone_size: few; cdr3_aa: CSASRDAVSLHF
j_call: TRBJ2-5; v_call: TRBV7-3; d_call: TRBD2; clone_size: -; cdr3_aa: CASSSREKETQYF
j_call: TRBJ2-7; v_call: TRBV20-1; d_call: TRBD1; clone_size: -; cdr3_aa: CSASNRQGGYEQYF
j_call: TRBJ1-5; v_call: TRBV19; d_call: -; clone_size: once; cdr3_aa: CASSIAPTFGSSNQPQHF
j_call: TRBJ2-1; v_call: TRBV29-1; d_call: TRBD2; clone_size: few; cdr3_aa: CSVRLAGQFF
j_call: TRBJ2-2; v_call: TRBV6-1; d_call: -; clone_size: few; cdr3_aa: CATHTGNLVGELFF
j_call: TRBJ1-3; v_call: TRBV7-6; d_call: -; clone_size: -; cdr3_aa: CASSLVVSGNTIYF
j_call: TRBJ1-5; v_call: TRBV28; d_call: -; clone_size: -; cdr3_aa: CASSPQQGRRPQHF
j_call: TRBJ2-7; v_call: TRBV28; d_call: TRBD1; clone_size: -; cdr3_aa: CASTDSMGTAYLRSYEQYF
j_call: TRBJ2-7; v_call: TRBV28; d_call: TRBD1; clone_size: many; cdr3_aa: CASSPGTGISYEQYF
j_call: TRBJ1-1; v_call: TRBV10-3; d_call: -; clone_size: few; cdr3_aa: CAISESRQANTEAFF
j_call: TRBJ2-1; v_call: TRBV20-1; d_call: -; clone_size: few; cdr3_aa: CSAKRGTYDEQFF
j_call: TRBJ1-2; v_call: TRBV18; d_call: -; clone_size: few; cdr3_aa: CASSPRKVDGYTF
j_call: TRBJ2-3; v_call: TRBV5-1; d_call: -; clone_size: few; cdr3_aa: CASSPARKDTQYF
j_call: TRBJ1-1; v_call: TRBV7-9; d_call: -; clone_size: -; cdr3_aa: CASSLGHQRLQPSEAFF
j_call: TRBJ2-7; v_call: TRBV20-1; d_call: TRBD2; clone_size: -; cdr3_aa: CSARGETSGYEQYF
j_call: TRBJ1-5; v_call: TRBV6-1; d_call: -; clone_size: -; cdr3_aa: CASSERTSYYQPQHF
j_call: TRBJ1-2; v_call: TRBV20-1; d_call: -; clone_size: few; cdr3_aa: CSASKGRDYGYTF
j_call: TRBJ1-1; v_call: TRBV7-9; d_call: -; clone_size: -; cdr3_aa: CASSSHTGGGAFF
j_call: TRBJ1-2; v_call: TRBV7-2; d_call: -; clone_size: -; cdr3_aa: CASSFTGLIDYTF
j_call: TRBJ2-7; v_call: TRBV10-3; d_call: TRBD1; clone_size: -; cdr3_aa: CAIRPDRDEQYF
j_call: TRBJ1-1; v_call: TRBV5-1; d_call: -; clone_size: -; cdr3_aa: CASSLIQINTEAFF
j_call: TRBJ2-3; v_call: TRBV10-3; d_call: TRBD1; clone_size: -; cdr3_aa: CAMTRDRVTDTQYF
j_call: TRBJ2-3; v_call: TRBV7-9; d_call: -; clone_size: -; cdr3_aa: CASSLGFRAGTSTDTQYF
j_call: TRBJ2-1; v_call: TRBV12-3/TRBV12-4; d_call: -; clone_size: many; cdr3_aa: CASSLTVQGEQFF
j_call: TRBJ1-6; v_call: TRBV19; d_call: TRBD1; clone_size: -; cdr3_aa: CASSIGTGIGSPLHF
j_call: TRBJ2-2; v_call: TRBV19; d_call: TRBD2; clone_size: few; cdr3_aa: CASSVALAGATGELFF
j_call: TRBJ2-5; v_call: TRBV18; d_call: -; clone_size: few; cdr3_aa: CASSPPMGETQYF
j_call: TRBJ2-7; v_call: TRBV7-9; d_call: -; clone_size: few; cdr3_aa: CASRENPGAYEQYF
j_call: TRBJ2-7; v_call: TRBV12-3/TRBV12-4; d_call: -; clone_size: few; cdr3_aa: CASSLTGAVAGPIEQYF
j_call: TRBJ2-2; v_call: TRBV19; d_call: TRBD1; clone_size: -; cdr3_aa: CASSPKTGTGELFF
j_call: TRBJ2-5; v_call: TRBV6-1; d_call: -; clone_size: few; cdr3_aa: CASSEDYRETQYF
j_call: TRBJ2-3; v_call: TRBV9; d_call: TRBD2; clone_size: -; cdr3_aa: CASSVDGRGTDTQYF
j_call: TRBJ2-7; v_call: TRBV7-9; d_call: -; clone_size: many; cdr3_aa: CASSLEGLYEQYF
j_call: TRBJ2-2; v_call: TRBV20-1; d_call: -; clone_size: many; cdr3_aa: CSARKGGSGTGELFF
j_call: TRBJ2-1; v_call: TRBV19; d_call: TRBD2; clone_size: few; cdr3_aa: CASSIWGLNNEQFF
j_call: TRBJ2-7; v_call: TRBV3-1; d_call: -; clone_size: -; cdr3_aa: CATGGLGGYEQYF
j_call: TRBJ2-3; v_call: TRBV7-9; d_call: TRBD2; clone_size: few; cdr3_aa: CASSPPGGSADTQYF